The 28 T cell receptor beta chains below come from one sample, sequenced in a study of CD8+CD57+ T cells in acquired aplastic anemia. Profiling of TCR beta VDJ combinations and CDR3 sequences used genomic DNA as template. Each CDR3 protein is one row after TCRdb ran MiXCR on the reads. The table includes tens of thousands of distinct CDR3 sequences, 60% to 70% detected once. The authors sequenced patients whose flow cytometry had shown CD8+CD57+ cell expansion. The sample comprised sorted CD4+, CD8+, or CD8+CD57+ T cells (not recorded which) from PBMCs. These receptors came from a human donor with aplastic anemia.

This clonotype was seen only a few times. The gene calls are TRBV29-1 and TRBJ2-7; tentatively, D is TRBD1 (5 bases). V lost 5 bases and J 4 bases, leaving 15 bases between the germline ends. Germline CDR1 is SQVTM and CDR2 is ANQGSEA. The CDR3 consists of 13 residues. The CDR3: CSVLLQGGYEQYF. The CDR3 bases are TGCAGCGTTCTCCTCCAGGGTGGGTACGAGCAGTACTTC.

The V and J genes are TRBV20-1 and TRBJ1-6; tentative D call: TRBD1 (5 bases). CDR1 and CDR2 from the germline V gene are DFQATT and SNEGSKA (reference sequence). Trimming removed 0 bases at V and 2 bases at J, with 20 bases between. This CDR3 contains 19 residues. CDR3 nucleotide sequence: TGCAGTGCTAGAGATGCCGGCGGGGGGGTTGGCCCCTATAATTCACCCCTCCACTTT. This gives the protein CSARDAGGGVGPYNSPLHF.

The V and J genes are TRBV30 and TRBJ1-6; 7 bases agree with TRBD1. The ends lost 5 bases at V and 7 bases at J; junction bases unmatched: 8. Germline loops: CDR1 GTSNPN, CDR2 SVGIG (reference sequence). The CDR3 totals 14 residues. The CDR3 loop reads CAWVYRGWNSPLHF. The CDR3 nucleotides read TGTGCCTGGGTGTACAGGGGTTGGAATTCACCCCTCCACTTT.

The rearrangement joins TRBV2 to TRBJ1-2; 9 bases line up with TRBD1. J lost 8 bases, V lost 1 base, and 5 bases had no gene match. CDR1 SNHLY and CDR2 FYNNEI come from the germline V gene. The CDR3 runs 14 residues. CDR3 in DNA: TGTGCCAGCAGTGAAGGGACAGGGGCTGGAGGCTACACCTTC. Amino acids: CASSEGTGAGGYTF.

This sequence joins TRBV3-1 and TRBJ1-1; no firm D call. In germline, CDR1 is LGHDT, CDR2 YNNKEL (reference sequence). V was shortened by 3 bases and J by 4 bases, with 12 bases between the two germline ends. The CDR3 runs to 14 residues. CDR3 sequence reads: CASSQARTGTEAFF. In nucleotides, the CDR3 is TGTGCCAGCAGCCAGGCTAGGACGGGCACTGAAGCTTTCTTT.

This clonotype was detected many times. CDR3 in DNA: TGTGCCAGCAGCTTAGACGGCAATGAGCAGTTCTTC. Its protein product is CASSLDGNEQFF. The chain employs TRBV7-9 and TRBJ2-1; D is uncertain. CDR1 is SEHNR, CDR2 FQNEAQ, per germline (reference sequence). The CDR3 is made up of 12 amino acids. Trimming shortened V by 1 base and J by 6 bases, and 4 bases separated the two germline ends.

There are many counts of this clonotype. The rearrangement joins TRBV7-9 to TRBJ2-7, with 10 bases aligning to TRBD1. Germline loops: CDR1 SEHNR, CDR2 FQNEAQ (reference sequence). The V and J ends lost 5 bases and 0 bases, in that order; junction bases with no gene match: 4. The CDR3 runs to 15 residues. The CDR3 loop reads CASSPRTGGSYEQYF. CDR3 coding DNA: TGTGCCAGCAGCCCAAGGACAGGGGGCTCCTACGAGCAGTACTTC.

This chain connects TRBV2 to TRBJ2-7; 7 bases line up with TRBD1. The CDR3 is made up of 15 amino acids. Germline V CDR1 and CDR2: SNHLY, FYNNEI. V was pared by 6 bases and J by 2 bases, with 10 bases of the junction left unmatched. The CDR3 sequence: CASSYDVQGAYEQYF. The CDR3, as DNA: TGTGCCAGCAGCTACGATGTTCAGGGGGCCTACGAGCAGTACTTC.

The V gene is TRBV7-2, the J gene TRBJ2-7; D uncertain. Germline values: CDR1 SGHTA, CDR2 FQGNSA. V was clipped by 6 bases and J by 1 base, with 10 bases between them. The CDR3 contains 13 residues. The CDR3 loop reads CASRFGVSYEQYF. CDR3 nucleotide sequence: TGTGCCAGCAGATTTGGCGTATCCTACGAGCAGTACTTC.

Many counts were recorded for this clonotype. The chain's CDR3 is CASSPNQASAYGYTF. The CDR3 DNA reads as TGTGCCAGCAGCCCAAACCAGGCCAGCGCCTATGGCTACACCTTC. The J gene is TRBJ1-2, the V gene TRBV14; D not resolved. Germline values: CDR1 SGHDN, CDR2 FVKESK. Deletions cut 4 bases from V and 4 bases from J, with 16 bases between. The CDR3 totals 15 residues.

In its sample, this clonotype was seen a few times. The V gene is TRBV29-1, the J gene TRBJ2-7, with D perhaps TRBD2 (6 bases). Germline CDR1 SQVTM, CDR2 ANQGSEA. The length of the CDR3 is 14 residues. V lost 5 bases and J lost 3, with 17 bases in between. The CDR3 DNA reads as TGCAGCGTTCACCCCGTTCAGGGAGGCTACGAGCAGTACTTC. It specifies CSVHPVQGGYEQYF.

This clonotype was seen only a few times. A much more abundant neighbour one base away suggests this may be a read error. The J gene is TRBJ2-3, the V gene TRBV6-1, with TRBD1 identical over 11 bases. V shed 5 bases and J 3 bases; nucleotides not matched to a gene: 4. The CDR3 length is 15 residues. CDR1 is MNHNS, CDR2 SASEGT, per germline. The CDR3 DNA sequence: TGTGCCAGCAGTCAGGGACAGGGGGTTACAGATACGCAGTATTTT. Residues: CASSQGQGVTDTQYF.

The chain recombines TRBV10-1 with TRBJ2-1; D may be TRBD1 (5 bases). The V end was cut by 6 bases, the J end by 3 bases, with 9 bases between. The germline gives CDR1 WNHNN, CDR2 SYGVQD (reference sequence). The CDR3 is made up of 13 amino acids. The CDR3 region has the DNA TGCGCCAGCAGCCAAGACAGCTACAATGAGCAGTTCTTC. It yields the protein CASSQDSYNEQFF.

The V gene is TRBV7-2, the J gene TRBJ2-7; TRBD1 agrees at 7 bases. Trimming cost V 3 bases and J 2 bases; bases outside gene matches: 4. Germline CDR1 and CDR2: SGHTA and FQGNSA. The CDR3 has 14 amino acids. CDR3 region: CASSFPGTAYEQYF. The CDR3 nucleotides are TGTGCCAGCAGCTTTCCGGGGACAGCCTACGAGCAGTACTTC.

In its sample, this clonotype was seen many times. The J gene is TRBJ2-7, the V gene TRBV5-1; 10 nucleotides line up with TRBD2. CDR3 length: 15 amino acids. CDR1 and CDR2 (germline): SGHRS, YFSETQ. The junction had 6 bases not matched to a gene; V was cut back by 4 bases and J by 2 bases. The CDR3 protein is CASSTSSGGAYEQYF. DNA for the CDR3: TGCGCCAGCAGCACCTCTAGCGGGGGAGCCTACGAGCAGTACTTC.

This clonotype was observed many times. This sequence joins TRBV27 and TRBJ2-7, with 8 bases lining up with TRBD2. The J segment lost 4 bases and the V segment lost 0 bases, leaving 11 bases of the junction unmatched. The germline CDR1 and CDR2 sequences are MNHEY and SMNVEV (reference sequence). The CDR3 extends over 17 amino acids. In nucleotides, the CDR3 is TGTGCCAGCAGTTTATCGAGGGTAGCGGGGAATTGGTACGAGCAGTACTTC. The encoded protein is CASSLSRVAGNWYEQYF.

V gene TRBV5-4 combines with J gene TRBJ1-1, with no clear D. The CDR3 sequence is 15 residues long. Germline V gene data show CDR1 as SGHNT and CDR2 as YYREEE (reference sequence). Trimming stripped 4 bases from V and 0 bases from J, with 13 bases between. The CDR3: CASSGPRTVNTEAFF. CDR3 DNA: TGTGCCAGCAGCGGTCCAAGGACGGTGAACACTGAAGCTTTCTTT. The full variable domain, in which reference TRBV5-4 and TRBJ1-1 provide the parts outside the CDR3, is ETGVTQSPTHLIKTRGQQVTLRCSSQSGHNTVSWYQQALGQGPQFIFQYYREEENGRGNFPPRFSGLQFPNYSSELNVNALELDDSALYLCASSGPRTVNTEAFFGQGTRLTVV.

This clonotype was counted at least ten times. The rearrangement links TRBV11-2 to TRBJ2-7; D is tentatively TRBD1 or TRBD2 (5 bases each). Germline CDR1 reads SGHAT; CDR2 reads FQNNGV. The CDR3 totals 14 residues. Trimming cost V 1 base and J 5 bases, with 12 bases left between them. CDR3 sequence: CASSLGVGTDEQYF. CDR3 nucleotide sequence: TGTGCCAGCAGCTTAGGGGTAGGGACGGACGAGCAGTACTTC.

This clonotype was counted ten times or more. This chain uses TRBV6-1 with TRBJ1-1; possible D gene TRBD1, 5 bases. Per germline, CDR1 MNHNS and CDR2 SASEGT. Trimming removed 6 bases at V and 6 bases at J, with 11 bases between. This CDR3 region has 12 residues. In nucleotides, the CDR3 is TGTGCCAGCAGACCCCAGGGACCTGAAGCTTTCTTT. The encoded protein is CASRPQGPEAFF.

On this clonotype: A single base separates this from a much larger clone, so it may be a read error. The CDR3 DNA is TGTGACAGCAGCTTGGTGTGGGGCGGGGCTAGATCCTACAATGAGCAGTTCTTC. Translation: CDSSLVWGGARSYNEQFF. The chain is built from TRBV5-4 and TRBJ2-1; TRBD2 is a possible D gene (6 bases). There are 18 residues in the CDR3. Germline CDR1 SGHNT, CDR2 YYREEE (reference sequence).

This clonotype was observed many times. The rearrangement links TRBV7-9 to TRBJ2-7; D might be TRBD2 (5 bases). Trimming removed 1 base from V and 5 bases from J, with 12 bases in between. The CDR3 contains 14 residues. Per germline, CDR1 SEHNR and CDR2 FQNEAQ (reference sequence). The CDR3 DNA is TGTGCCAGCAGCTTAGTCGCGGGTGGTAACGAGCAGTACTTC. Amino acids: CASSLVAGGNEQYF.

This sequence joins TRBV7-6 and TRBJ2-2; D is ambiguous. CDR1 is SGHVS, CDR2 FNYEAQ, per germline. The CDR3 is made up of 13 amino acids. Deletions cut 1 base from V and 7 bases from J, with 7 bases between. CDR3 in amino acids: CASSLDASGELFF. CDR3 DNA: TGTGCCAGCAGCTTAGACGCTAGCGGGGAGCTGTTTTTT.

This chain links TRBV11-1 with TRBJ2-7; 13 bases match TRBD2. Germline V gives CDR1 SGHAT, CDR2 FQDESV (reference sequence). V dropped 1 base and J dropped 4; count of bases not matched to a gene: 16. The CDR3 covers 20 residues. CDR3 coding DNA: TGTGCCAGCAGCTTAGGAGGGACTAGCGGGATCAAGCCCCCGCCATACGAGCAGTACTTC. Protein: CASSLGGTSGIKPPPYEQYF. Full variable domain (missing parts from reference TRBV11-1 and TRBJ2-7): EAEVAQSPRYKITEKSQAVAFWCDPISGHATLYWYRQILGQGPELLVQFQDESVVDDSQLPKDRFSAERLKGVDSTLKIQPAELGDSAMYLCASSLGGTSGIKPPPYEQYFGPGTRLTVT.

The rearrangement uses TRBV7-3 and TRBJ2-5, with D hard to call. The length of the CDR3 is 11 residues. V was clipped by 0 bases and J by 4 bases, with 0 bases between them. Germline-derived CDR1 and CDR2 are SGHTA and FQGTGA. CDR3 in amino acids: CASSLTETQYF. As DNA, the CDR3 is TGTGCCAGCAGCTTAACAGAGACCCAGTACTTC.

This clonotype was picked up one time. Possible read error: a much larger clone is one base away. The rearrangement links TRBV7-9 to TRBJ1-1, with D perhaps TRBD1 (5 bases). CDR1 and CDR2 from the germline V gene are SEHNR and FQNEAQ (reference sequence). The V gene lost 5 bases and the J gene lost 1 base, with 11 bases spanning the gap. The CDR3 has 14 residues. CDR3 sequence: CASSQAGRNTEAFF. Here the CDR3 DNA reads TGTGCCAGCAGCCAAGCGGGACGGAACACTGAAGCTTTCTTT. Full variable domain (remainder filled in from reference TRBV7-9 and TRBJ1-1): DTGVSQNPRHKITKRGQNVTFRCDPISEHNRLYWYRQTLGQGPEFLTYFQNEAQLEKSRLLSDRFSAERPKGSFSTLEIQRTEQGDSAMYLCASSQAGRNTEAFFGQGTRLTVV.

V and J are TRBV19 and TRBJ1-1, with D perhaps matching TRBD1 (5 bases). With 3 bases removed from V and 0 bases from J, the gap between germline ends came to 8 bases. This CDR3 is built from 14 residues. Per germline, CDR1 LNHDA and CDR2 SQIVND (reference sequence). CDR3 sequence (DNA): TGTGCCAGTAGTATGAGACAGATGAACACTGAAGCTTTCTTT. This codes for CASSMRQMNTEAFF. Full variable domain (remainder filled in from reference TRBV19 and TRBJ1-1): DGGITQSPKYLFRKEGQNVTLSCEQNLNHDAMYWYRQDPGQGLRLIYYSQIVNDFQKGDIAEGYSVSREKKESFPLTVTSAQKNPTAFYLCASSMRQMNTEAFFGQGTRLTVV.

This clonotype was observed a handful of times. V gene TRBV2 combines with J gene TRBJ2-7; 8 nucleotides agree with TRBD2. Trimming took 4 bases from V and 6 from J; bases not matched to a gene: 11. The CDR3 totals 15 residues. Germline CDR1 is SNHLY and CDR2 is FYNNEI. The CDR3 nucleotides read TGTGCCAGCAGTGCGTGGAGCGGGGGCATCAGCGAGCAGTACTTC. It translates to CASSAWSGGISEQYF. Based on the CDR3 plus reference TRBV2 and TRBJ2-7, the full variable domain is EPEVTQTPSHQVTQMGQEVILRCVPISNHLYFYWYRQILGQKVEFLVSFYNNEISEKSEIFDDQFSVERPDGSNFTLKIRSTKLEDSAMYFCASSAWSGGISEQYFGPGTRLTVT.

This clonotype was counted at least ten times. The V call is TRBV28, the J call TRBJ1-6, with D possibly being TRBD1 (5 bases). The CDR3 is 17 amino acids. The germline CDR1 and CDR2 sequences are MDHEN and SYDVKM. The V gene lost 6 bases and the J gene lost 1 base, with 16 bases spanning the gap. CDR3 in amino acids: CASRSLGEASYNSPLHF. CDR3 DNA sequence: TGTGCCAGCAGGTCCTTGGGGGAGGCGTCCTATAATTCACCCCTCCACTTT.